This T cell receptor (beta chain) was recovered during a study of T cells in Graves' hyperthyroidism and ophthalmopathy. Overall study findings and caveats: Ophthalmopathy was distinguished from stable hyperthyroidism by 13 V-J signatures. Most thyroid clonotypes with frequency above 0.001 were detected in blood.

Researchers took RNA transcripts and amplified the TCR beta CDR3 regions from them. TCR CDR3 regions were first amplified by RT-PCR with HTBI primers. TCRdb reanalysed the multiplex PCR reads using MiXCR and keeps one entry per CDR3 protein. The table includes over 200,000 distinct CDR3 sequences, less than 15% detected once. This clonotype has ten or more counts. Antigen specificity is unknown. The material sequenced was blood. The receptor was derived from a woman in her 40s with Graves' hyperthyroidism that later progressed to Graves' ophthalmopathy.

CDR3 bases: TGTGCCAGCGTGGACACCAACACCGGGGAGCTGTTTTTT. Its translation is CASVDTNTGELFF. The chain couples TRBV28 to TRBJ2-2; weak D call: TRBD1 (5 bases). The V gene lost 8 bases and the J gene lost 2 bases, with 9 bases spanning the gap. The germline CDR1 and CDR2 sequences are MDHEN and SYDVKM. The CDR3 is made up of 13 amino acids.